This TCR beta chain was observed in a study of blood T cell repertoires in COVID-19. Study information: Acute and convalescent COVID-19 samples came from the United States, Italy and Spain.

Per the germline V gene, CDR1 is SGHNT and CDR2 is YENEEA. V trimming: 0 bases; J trimming: 0 bases; junction bases outside the gene matches: 3. The length of the CDR3 is 16 residues. Here immunoSEQ multiplex PCR was the method, and the copy in TCRdb shows in-frame clones only, minus some. The sample lists under 250,000 clones, about 90% seen once, with 6.2% in the top ten. The rearrangement links TRBV11-3 to TRBJ1-1, with 8 nucleotides matching TRBD1. This receptor was identified in a man in his fifties or sixties with acute or convalescent COVID-19. Sequencing was done on a sample of peripheral blood. CDR3 nucleotide sequence: TGTGCCAGCAGCTTAGAGGGGACAGGAATGAACACTGAAGCTTTCTTT. It yields the protein CASSLEGTGMNTEAFF.